This TCR beta chain came from a study of blood T cell repertoires in COVID-19. In the study overall: Whether acute or convalescent, the COVID-19 samples came from the United States, Italy and Spain. PBMCs, B-cell-depleted T cells, or T cells were the source of the cDNA or gDNA that made up the material.

This CDR3 region has 11 residues. Germline CDR1 and CDR2: SGHKS and YYEKEE (reference sequence). Trimming shortened V by 5 bases and J by 2 bases, and 5 bases separated the two germline ends. Authors' analysis steps: Reference gene primers were amplified, and this amplification served to estimate nucleated cell counts. The method was immunoSEQ multiplex PCR; TCRdb's version includes in-frame clones alone and lacks a portion of them. The V and J calls and clone size come from that table; D and trimming were worked out from the DNA. This table holds fewer than 350,000 clones, around 86% found once. This clonotype was sampled from a young woman who had recovered from COVID-19. This chain connects TRBV5-5 to TRBJ2-7; D is ambiguous. Sequencing input: peripheral blood. Here the CDR3 DNA reads TGTGCCAGCAGAGGAGCCTACGAGCAGTACTTC. Amino acids: CASRGAYEQYF.